This passage covers 30 T cell receptor beta chains from one sample sequenced in a study of blood T cells in healthy people across ages. Alongside a J-beta primer mix, a sample-barcoded 5' primer served in a second PCR lasting 7 to 11 cycles. TCRdb independently ran MiXCR on the 5' RACE reads; one entry per CDR3 protein. The table records 730,000 or so distinct CDR3 sequences, 35% to 45% of them present only once. The sequencing sample was made of blood. These receptors all come from a woman aged 55-70 years in good health.

The V and J genes are TRBV5-4 and TRBJ2-1; TRBD2 matches at 13 bases. Trimming removed 0 bases from V and 8 bases from J; junction bases left unmatched: 5. Germline loops: CDR1 SGHNT, CDR2 YYREEE (reference sequence). This CDR3 has 16 residues. This chain's CDR3 is CASSLGSGLAGHEQFF. For the CDR3, the DNA is TGTGCCAGCAGCTTGGGTTCGGGACTAGCGGGGCATGAGCAGTTCTTC.

The chain links TRBV3-1 to TRBJ2-7, with unresolved D. The CDR3 is made up of 15 amino acids. Germline-derived CDR1 and CDR2 are LGHDT and YNNKEL (reference sequence). V shed 4 bases and J shed 0 bases, with 13 bases lying between them. This CDR3 is CASSRLVSASYEQYF. CDR3 nucleotides: TGTGCCAGCAGCCGTTTGGTCTCGGCCTCCTACGAGCAGTACTTC.

The rearrangement links TRBV7-8 to TRBJ2-3; TRBD2 is a possible D gene (6 bases). The length of the CDR3 is 14 residues. V was shortened by 6 bases and J by 6 bases, with 16 bases between the two germline ends. Germline-derived CDR1 and CDR2 are SGHVS and FQNEAQ. The chain's CDR3 is CASRKEGTMDTQYF. In nucleotides, the CDR3 is TGTGCCAGCAGGAAGGAGGGAACGATGGATACGCAGTATTTT. The complete variable domain, with remaining parts taken from reference TRBV7-8 and TRBJ2-3, reads GAGVSQSPRYKVAKRGQDVALRCDPISGHVSLFWYQQALGQGPEFLTYFQNEAQLDKSGLPSDRFFAERPEGSVSTLKIQRTQQEDSAVYLCASRKEGTMDTQYFGPGTRLTVL.

This clonotype was seen repeatedly, ten times or more. The gene calls are TRBV20-1 and TRBJ2-7; maybe TRBD1 (7 bases). This CDR3 region has 14 residues. Germline V CDR1 and CDR2: DFQATT, SNEGSKA (reference sequence). Trimming shortened V by 3 bases and J by 0 bases, and 12 bases separated the two germline ends. The CDR3 is CSARAGQISYEQYF. CDR3 in DNA: TGCAGTGCTAGGGCGGGACAGATCTCCTACGAGCAGTACTTC.

As concerns this clonotype: A junction end diverges from the germline sequence, so it may reflect a read error. The chain employs TRBV20-1 and TRBJ2-1, with 11 bases that match TRBD2. The V gene's germline CDR1 is DFQATT and CDR2 SNEGSKA (reference sequence). The CDR3 covers 19 residues. The CDR3 sequence is CNATDGLAGGYHAYNEQFF. The CDR3 bases are TGCAATGCTACCGACGGTCTAGCGGGAGGTTACCACGCCTACAATGAGCAGTTCTTC.

This chain joins TRBV6-1 and TRBJ2-1; D call uncertain. V lost 0 bases and J 2 bases, leaving 11 bases between the germline ends. The germline V gene encodes CDR1 MNHNS and CDR2 SASEGT. CDR3 size: 16 residues. DNA for the CDR3: TGTGCCAGCAGTGAAGCGGGTCAGCCACCCTACAATGAGCAGTTCTTC. Amino acid sequence: CASSEAGQPPYNEQFF.

The chain couples TRBV7-2 to TRBJ2-7; no reliable D call. The CDR3 runs 14 residues. Germline assignment: CDR1 SGHTA and CDR2 FQGNSA. The V gene lost 8 bases and the J gene lost 0 bases, with 14 bases spanning the gap. The CDR3 DNA follows: TGTGCCAGCGCACCCCGCGGCAGCTCCTACGAGCAGTACTTC. Protein product: CASAPRGSSYEQYF.

In regard to this clonotype: One junction end disagrees with the germline gene, perhaps due to a read error. The chain joins TRBV2 to TRBJ1-4; D remains ambiguous. The CDR3 contains 16 residues. Germline-derived CDR1 and CDR2 are SNHLY and FYNNEI. The CDR3 bases are TGTGTCAGCAGTGAAGAATTGGGCAGAATAAACGGAGGGCTGTTTTTT. It codes for CVSSEELGRINGGLFF.

This clonotype was found a few times. The genes are TRBV10-3 and TRBJ1-6, with 9 bases aligning to TRBD1. The V and J ends lost 5 bases and 9 bases, in that order; junction bases with no gene match: 5. Germline lookup yields CDR1 ENHRY and CDR2 SYGVKD. This CDR3 comprises 14 residues. As DNA, the CDR3 is TGTGCCATCAGTCCGGGACAGGGTCCTTCACCCCTCCACTTT. As protein: CAISPGQGPSPLHF.

The rearrangement links TRBV20-1 to TRBJ2-7; TRBD2 agrees at 7 bases. V lost 3 bases and J lost 4; bases outside the gene matches: 9. CDR3 size: 14 residues. The germline V gene has CDR1 DFQATT and CDR2 SNEGSKA (reference sequence). The CDR3 DNA sequence: TGCAGTGCTAGTCGCGGGGAGGGCCTGTACGAGCAGTACTTC. Translated: CSASRGEGLYEQYF.

This clonotype was picked up one time. V usage is TRBV9 and J usage is TRBJ2-1, with D perhaps matching TRBD1 (6 bases). The J call may be mistaken, given a closer DNA end match to TRBJ2-7. CDR1 and CDR2 (germline): SGDLS, YYNGEE. The CDR3 runs 16 residues. This CDR3 reads CASSVVAVGAYNEQYF. CDR3 nucleotides: TGTGCCAGCAGCGTAGTGGCAGTGGGGGCCTACAATGAGCAGTACTTC.

This chain connects TRBV3-1 to TRBJ2-5; D perhaps matches TRBD2 (5 bases). Germline V CDR1 and CDR2: LGHDT, YNNKEL (reference sequence). With 4 bases removed from V and 3 bases from J, the gap between germline ends came to 9 bases. CDR3 length: 13 residues. The CDR3 here is CASSLPAEETQYF. For the CDR3, the DNA is TGTGCCAGCAGCCTCCCAGCGGAAGAGACCCAGTACTTC.

The chain recombines TRBV7-3 with TRBJ2-3; 14 bases align to TRBD2. Germline V gene lookup returns CDR1 SGHTA and CDR2 FQGTGA. This CDR3 is built from 16 residues. The J segment lost 5 bases and the V segment lost 3 bases, leaving 4 bases of the junction unmatched. As DNA, the CDR3 is TGTGCCAGCAGCTTGGGACTAGCGGGAGAGGTAGATACGCAGTATTTT. This sequence encodes CASSLGLAGEVDTQYF.

In this sample, this clonotype turned up many times. V usage is TRBV3-1 and J usage is TRBJ2-3, with D perhaps matching TRBD2 (5 bases). V was pared by 0 bases and J by 6 bases, with 10 bases between. Germline assignment: CDR1 LGHDT and CDR2 YNNKEL (reference sequence). CDR3 length: 14 residues. The CDR3 is CASSQDYGVDTQYF. CDR3 nucleotides: TGTGCCAGCAGCCAAGATTACGGGGTGGATACGCAGTATTTT.

This clonotype appeared a few times. The rearrangement joins TRBV2 to TRBJ2-7; TRBD1 matches at 10 bases. The CDR3 length is 15 residues. V shed 7 bases, J shed 4 bases, and the junction held 10 bases outside the gene matches. Germline V gives CDR1 SNHLY, CDR2 FYNNEI. CDR3 sequence reads: CASTIGQGVSYEQYF. CDR3 sequence (DNA): TGTGCCAGCACCATAGGACAGGGGGTTAGTTACGAGCAGTACTTC.

V gene TRBV25-1 combines with J gene TRBJ2-5; D might be TRBD1 or TRBD2, each matching 5 bases. The germline V gene encodes CDR1 MGHDK and CDR2 SYGVNS. This CDR3 spans 14 amino acids. V was cut by 3 bases and J by 5 bases, with 13 bases left in between. The CDR3: CASSEGTVGETQYF. The CDR3 DNA sequence: TGTGCCAGCAGTGAGGGGACCGTAGGGGAGACCCAGTACTTC.

The chain is built from TRBV4-1 and TRBJ2-3, with D perhaps matching TRBD2 (7 bases). CDR3 size: 16 residues. Germline CDR1 reads MGHRA; CDR2 reads YSYEKL. V was pared by 0 bases and J by 2 bases, with 12 bases between. This chain's CDR3 is CASSQDAGAATDTQYF. The CDR3 nucleotides read TGCGCCAGCAGCCAAGATGCGGGGGCTGCCACAGATACGCAGTATTTT.

The sample holds a few counts of this clonotype. The V call is TRBV12-3 or TRBV12-4, the J call TRBJ2-5, with 10 bases fitting TRBD1. V dropped 5 bases and J dropped 5; count of bases not matched to a gene: 8. The CDR3 is 15 residues long. CDR3 loop: CASSDRTGGWETQYF. The CDR3 DNA follows: TGTGCCAGCAGTGACCGGACAGGGGGGTGGGAGACCCAGTACTTC.

In this sample, this clonotype turned up a few times. This chain joins TRBV11-2 and TRBJ2-7, with D unresolved. Germline V gene data show CDR1 as SGHAT and CDR2 as FQNNGV. V was shortened by 5 bases and J by 4 bases, with 9 bases between the two germline ends. The CDR3 length is 12 residues. CDR3 nucleotides: TGTGCCAGCAGCCATCAGTTATACGAGCAGTACTTC. Translated, it gives CASSHQLYEQYF.

On this clonotype: A much larger clone lies one base from this, so it may be a read error. This sequence joins TRBV4-2 and TRBJ2-5, with D possibly called TRBD1 or TRBD2 (5 bases each). The V end lost 1 base, the J end lost 5 bases, and 20 bases lay between the germline ends. The V gene's germline CDR1 is LGHNA and CDR2 YNFKEQ. The CDR3 has 17 amino acids. The CDR3 nucleotides are TGTGCCAGCAGCCAAGGTTTTCCCGGGGCATTGGGGGAGACCCAGTACTTC. Translated, it gives CASSQGFPGALGETQYF.

This CDR3 reads CASTPQGRGQETQYF. The CDR3 DNA is TGTGCCAGCACGCCCCAGGGACGGGGCCAAGAGACCCAGTACTTC. V and J are TRBV7-3 and TRBJ2-5; D possibly uses TRBD1 or TRBD2 (5 bases each). The CDR3 covers 15 residues. Germline V gene lookup returns CDR1 SGHTA and CDR2 FQGTGA. The V gene lost 7 bases and the J gene lost 1 base, with 16 bases spanning the gap.

The chain combines TRBV2 with TRBJ2-7; possibly TRBD1 for D (5 bases). The germline CDR1 and CDR2 sequences are SNHLY and FYNNEI. Trimming cost V 11 bases and J 4 bases, with 18 bases left between them. The CDR3 contains 13 residues. For the CDR3, the DNA is TGTGCCGGGGCAGGAGACCCCGGGTACGAGCAGTACTTC. It yields the protein CAGAGDPGYEQYF.

The rearrangement links TRBV6-5 to TRBJ2-2, with 9 positions matching TRBD2. The CDR3 contains 19 residues. The ends lost 0 bases at V and 5 bases at J; junction bases unmatched: 13. Germline-derived CDR1 and CDR2 are MNHEY and SVGAGI. The CDR3 DNA follows: TGTGCCAGCAGTTACTCGGCTAGCGGGACTTCAACCGGGACCGGGGAGCTGTTTTTT. It specifies CASSYSASGTSTGTGELFF.

At least ten counts were recorded for this clonotype. The chain couples TRBV6-5 to TRBJ1-2; 7 nucleotides line up with TRBD1. Germline trimming cut 8 bases from V and 3 bases from J; bases unmatched to any gene: 12. The germline V gene encodes CDR1 MNHEY and CDR2 SVGAGI. This CDR3 has 15 residues. This CDR3 reads CASRRPGTGDYGYTF. Here the CDR3 DNA reads TGTGCCAGCCGCCGCCCCGGTACAGGGGACTATGGCTACACCTTC.

A few counts support this clonotype. The chain has TRBV6-2 or TRBV6-3 and TRBJ1-1; 7 positions match TRBD1. The germline CDR1 and CDR2 sequences are MNHEY and SVGEGT. J gave up 3 bases and V 3 bases, and 7 bases lay outside the gene matches. This CDR3 spans 15 amino acids. CDR3 DNA sequence: TGTGCCAGCAGTTATCAGGGGGTCGGTTACACTGAAGCTTTCTTT. Amino acids: CASSYQGVGYTEAFF.

This rearrangement joins TRBV11-1 to TRBJ1-2; no firm D call. CDR1 SGHAT and CDR2 FQDESV come from the germline V gene (reference sequence). Trimming took 5 bases from V and 4 from J, leaving 8 bases between them. This CDR3 region has 12 residues. The CDR3 protein is CASSMEAYGYTF. The DNA of the CDR3 is TGTGCCAGCAGCATGGAAGCCTATGGCTACACCTTC.

The CDR3 DNA reads TGCAGTGCTAGAGAAACAGGGAAGAGCGGCTACACCTTC. It is translated as CSARETGKSGYTF. J is TRBJ1-2 and V is TRBV20-1; TRBD1 is a possible D gene (6 bases). This CDR3 comprises 13 residues. Germline V gives CDR1 DFQATT, CDR2 SNEGSKA (reference sequence). V dropped 0 bases and J dropped 8 bases, with 13 bases sitting between them.

This clonotype was seen just once. J is TRBJ2-4 and V is TRBV25-1, with a possible D match to TRBD2 (5 bases). Germline CDR1 reads MGHDK; CDR2 reads SYGVNS. Trimming removed 6 bases at V and 6 bases at J, with 12 bases between. CDR3 length equals 13 residues. CDR3 sequence: CASSEYGGNIQYF. CDR3 nucleotide sequence: TGTGCCAGCAGCGAGTACGGAGGAAACATTCAGTACTTC.

The chain is built from TRBV6-1 and TRBJ1-1; D unclear. Germline V gene data show CDR1 as MNHNS and CDR2 as SASEGT. V lost 3 bases, J lost 6 bases, and 11 bases lay in between. The length of the CDR3 is 13 residues. CDR3 DNA: TGTGCCAGCAGTGAGTTTTTCCGCTCTGAAGCTTTCTTT. Translation gives CASSEFFRSEAFF.

The genes are TRBV4-2 and TRBJ2-1; D not resolved. Per the germline V gene, CDR1 is LGHNA and CDR2 is YNFKEQ. The V end lost 0 bases, the J end lost 0 bases, and 9 bases lay between the germline ends. The CDR3 covers 16 residues. This CDR3 is CASSQDTFTSYNEQFF. CDR3 coding DNA: TGTGCCAGCAGCCAAGATACTTTCACCTCCTACAATGAGCAGTTCTTC.